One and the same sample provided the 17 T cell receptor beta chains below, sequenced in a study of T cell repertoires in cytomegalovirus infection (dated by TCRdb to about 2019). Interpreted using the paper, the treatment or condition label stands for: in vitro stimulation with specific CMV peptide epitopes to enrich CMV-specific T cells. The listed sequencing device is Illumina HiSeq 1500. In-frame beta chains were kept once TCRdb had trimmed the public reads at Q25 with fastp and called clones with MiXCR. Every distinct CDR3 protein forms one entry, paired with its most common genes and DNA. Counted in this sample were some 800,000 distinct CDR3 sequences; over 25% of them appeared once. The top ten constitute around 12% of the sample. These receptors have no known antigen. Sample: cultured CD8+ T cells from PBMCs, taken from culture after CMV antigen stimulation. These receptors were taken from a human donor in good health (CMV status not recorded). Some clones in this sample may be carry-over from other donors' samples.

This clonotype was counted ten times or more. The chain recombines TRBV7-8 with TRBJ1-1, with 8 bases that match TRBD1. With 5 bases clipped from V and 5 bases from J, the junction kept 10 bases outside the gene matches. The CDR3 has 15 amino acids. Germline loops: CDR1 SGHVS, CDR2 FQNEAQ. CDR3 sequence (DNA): TGTGCCAGCAGCCTTCCTGACAGGGGAGGGACTGAAGCTTTCTTT. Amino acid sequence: CASSLPDRGGTEAFF.

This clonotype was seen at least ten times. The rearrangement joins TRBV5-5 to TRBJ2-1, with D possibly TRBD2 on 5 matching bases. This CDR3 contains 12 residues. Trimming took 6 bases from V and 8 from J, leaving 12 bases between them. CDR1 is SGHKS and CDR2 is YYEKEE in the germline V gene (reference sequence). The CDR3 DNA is TGTGCCAGCACCCAAACCGGGGATGAGCAGTTCTTC. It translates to CASTQTGDEQFF.

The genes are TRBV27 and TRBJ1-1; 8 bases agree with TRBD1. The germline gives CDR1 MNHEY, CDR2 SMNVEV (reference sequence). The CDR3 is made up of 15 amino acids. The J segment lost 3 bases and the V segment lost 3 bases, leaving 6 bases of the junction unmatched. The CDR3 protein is CASSFRRGLDTEAFF. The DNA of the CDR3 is TGTGCCAGCAGTTTTCGCAGGGGGCTCGACACTGAAGCTTTCTTT.

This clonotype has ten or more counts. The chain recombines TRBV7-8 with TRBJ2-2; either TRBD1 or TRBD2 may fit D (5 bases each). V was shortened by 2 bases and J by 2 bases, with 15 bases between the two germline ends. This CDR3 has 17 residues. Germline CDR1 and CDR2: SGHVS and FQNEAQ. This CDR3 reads CASSLRAGTANTGELFF. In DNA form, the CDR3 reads TGTGCCAGCAGCTTACGGGCCGGGACGGCTAACACCGGGGAGCTGTTTTTT.

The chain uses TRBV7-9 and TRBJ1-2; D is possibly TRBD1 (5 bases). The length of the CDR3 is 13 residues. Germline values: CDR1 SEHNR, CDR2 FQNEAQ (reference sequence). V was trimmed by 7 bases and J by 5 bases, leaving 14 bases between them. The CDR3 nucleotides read TGTGCCAGCACCCGGAGGGGCGCGTATGGCTACACCTTC. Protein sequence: CASTRRGAYGYTF.

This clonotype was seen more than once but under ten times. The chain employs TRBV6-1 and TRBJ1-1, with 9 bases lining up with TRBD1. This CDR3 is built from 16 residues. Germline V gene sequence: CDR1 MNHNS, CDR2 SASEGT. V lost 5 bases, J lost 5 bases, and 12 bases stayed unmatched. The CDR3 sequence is CASSRGQGHPRTEAFF. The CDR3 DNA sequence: TGTGCCAGCAGTCGTGGACAGGGGCACCCTAGGACTGAAGCTTTCTTT.

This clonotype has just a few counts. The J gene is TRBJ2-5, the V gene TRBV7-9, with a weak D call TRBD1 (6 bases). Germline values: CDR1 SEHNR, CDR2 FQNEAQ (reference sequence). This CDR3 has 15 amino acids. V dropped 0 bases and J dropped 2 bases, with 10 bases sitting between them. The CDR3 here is CASSLATGLQETQYF. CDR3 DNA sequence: TGTGCCAGCAGCTTAGCCACAGGGTTACAAGAGACCCAGTACTTC.

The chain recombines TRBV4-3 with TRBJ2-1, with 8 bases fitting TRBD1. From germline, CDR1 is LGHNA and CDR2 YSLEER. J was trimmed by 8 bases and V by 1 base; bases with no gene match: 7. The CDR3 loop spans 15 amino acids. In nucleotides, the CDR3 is TGCGCCAGCAGCCAAGCCGGGACAGGCGTCGATGAGCAGTTCTTC. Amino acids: CASSQAGTGVDEQFF.

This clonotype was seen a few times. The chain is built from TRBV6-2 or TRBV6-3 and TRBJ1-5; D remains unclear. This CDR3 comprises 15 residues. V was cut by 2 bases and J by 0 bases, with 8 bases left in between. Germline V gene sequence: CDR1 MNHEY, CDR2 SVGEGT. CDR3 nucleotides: TGTGCCAGCAGTTACACCAGAGATAGCAATCAGCCCCAGCATTTT. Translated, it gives CASSYTRDSNQPQHF.

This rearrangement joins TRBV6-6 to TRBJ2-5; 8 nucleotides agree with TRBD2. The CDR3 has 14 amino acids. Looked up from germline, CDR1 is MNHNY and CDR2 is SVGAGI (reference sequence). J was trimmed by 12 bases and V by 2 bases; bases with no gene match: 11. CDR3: CASSYEKERGPKYF. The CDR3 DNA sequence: TGTGCCAGCAGTTACGAGAAAGAGCGGGGGCCGAAGTACTTC.

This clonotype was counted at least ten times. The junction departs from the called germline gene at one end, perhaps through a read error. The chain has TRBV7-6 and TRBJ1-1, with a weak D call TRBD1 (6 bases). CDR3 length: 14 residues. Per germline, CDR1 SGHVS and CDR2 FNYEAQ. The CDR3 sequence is CASSLEGKDSAQLF. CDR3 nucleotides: TGTGCCAGCAGCTTAGAGGGTAAGGACAGCGCGCAACTCTTT.

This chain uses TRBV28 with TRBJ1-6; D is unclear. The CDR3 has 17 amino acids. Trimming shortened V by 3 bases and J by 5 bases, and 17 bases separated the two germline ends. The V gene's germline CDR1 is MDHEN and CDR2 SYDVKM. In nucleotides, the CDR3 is TGTGCCAGCAGTTTGACCCCAACCCGTCGGAATAATTCACCCCTCCACTTT. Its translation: CASSLTPTRRNNSPLHF.

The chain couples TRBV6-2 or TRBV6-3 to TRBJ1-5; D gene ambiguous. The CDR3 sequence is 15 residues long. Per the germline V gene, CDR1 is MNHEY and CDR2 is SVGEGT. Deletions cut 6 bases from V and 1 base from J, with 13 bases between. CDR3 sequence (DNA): TGTGCCAGCAGCCCATATGGCGGGAGCAATCAGCCCCAGCATTTT. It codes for CASSPYGGSNQPQHF.

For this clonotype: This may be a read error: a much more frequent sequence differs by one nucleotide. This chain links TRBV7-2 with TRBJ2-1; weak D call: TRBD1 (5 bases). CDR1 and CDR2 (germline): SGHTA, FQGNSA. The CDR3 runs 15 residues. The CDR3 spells CASSLSTASFNEQFF. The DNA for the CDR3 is TGTGCCAGCAGCTTATCGACAGCCTCCTTCAATGAGCAGTTCTTC.

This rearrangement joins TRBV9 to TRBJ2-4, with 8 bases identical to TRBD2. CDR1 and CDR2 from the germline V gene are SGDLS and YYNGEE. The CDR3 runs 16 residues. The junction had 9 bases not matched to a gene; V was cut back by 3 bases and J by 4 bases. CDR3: CASSAPGGGSKNIQYF. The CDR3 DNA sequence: TGTGCCAGCAGCGCTCCGGGGGGGGGGTCAAAAAACATTCAGTACTTC.

The DNA for the CDR3 is TGTGCCAGCAGCCCGACTAGCGGGGAATACACAGATACGCAGTATTTT. Protein product: CASSPTSGEYTDTQYF. V is TRBV7-9 and J is TRBJ2-3; 11 positions match TRBD2. The V and J ends lost 5 bases and 2 bases, in that order; junction bases with no gene match: 6. This CDR3 is 16 amino acids long. Per germline, CDR1 SEHNR and CDR2 FQNEAQ (reference sequence).

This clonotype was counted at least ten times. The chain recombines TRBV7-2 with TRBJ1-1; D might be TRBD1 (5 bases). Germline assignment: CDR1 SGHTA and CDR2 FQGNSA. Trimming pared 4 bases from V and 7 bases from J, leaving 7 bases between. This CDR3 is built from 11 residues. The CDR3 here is CASSSQGEAFF. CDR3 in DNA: TGTGCCAGCAGCTCGCAGGGTGAAGCTTTCTTT.